This TCR beta chain derives from a study of CD8 T cells in ankylosing spondylitis. Broader study findings: In synovial fluid and blood from reactive arthritis, some motif variants were previously reported. A motif of fewer than ten highly homologous TCR beta variants was seen as apparently characteristic of ankylosing spondylitis blood. Researchers reportedly found disease-linked clones significantly enriched in matched ankylosing spondylitis synovial fluid.

Preparation of TCR beta libraries was done by quantitative 5'-RACE with molecular barcodes. TCRdb re-called the 5' RACE reads through MiXCR, storing one row per CDR3 protein. The repertoire holds 200,000 to 300,000 distinct CDR3 sequences, with roughly 8.6% as singletons. Comments on this clonotype: The antigen remains undetermined.

CDR1 and CDR2 from the germline V gene are ENHRY and SYGVKD. J lost 2 bases, V lost 0 bases, and 8 bases had no gene match. CDR3 length: 17 amino acids. This TCR was recovered from a male donor with ankylosing spondylitis or in good health (not recorded which). V is TRBV10-3 and J is TRBJ2-7; 9 nucleotides align to TRBD2. The sequenced material came from blood, either unsorted or a sorted T cell fraction (not recorded which). The CDR3 sequence is CAISESIAGEPAYEQYF. In DNA form, the CDR3 reads TGTGCCATCAGTGAGTCAATAGCGGGAGAACCCGCCTACGAGCAGTACTTC.